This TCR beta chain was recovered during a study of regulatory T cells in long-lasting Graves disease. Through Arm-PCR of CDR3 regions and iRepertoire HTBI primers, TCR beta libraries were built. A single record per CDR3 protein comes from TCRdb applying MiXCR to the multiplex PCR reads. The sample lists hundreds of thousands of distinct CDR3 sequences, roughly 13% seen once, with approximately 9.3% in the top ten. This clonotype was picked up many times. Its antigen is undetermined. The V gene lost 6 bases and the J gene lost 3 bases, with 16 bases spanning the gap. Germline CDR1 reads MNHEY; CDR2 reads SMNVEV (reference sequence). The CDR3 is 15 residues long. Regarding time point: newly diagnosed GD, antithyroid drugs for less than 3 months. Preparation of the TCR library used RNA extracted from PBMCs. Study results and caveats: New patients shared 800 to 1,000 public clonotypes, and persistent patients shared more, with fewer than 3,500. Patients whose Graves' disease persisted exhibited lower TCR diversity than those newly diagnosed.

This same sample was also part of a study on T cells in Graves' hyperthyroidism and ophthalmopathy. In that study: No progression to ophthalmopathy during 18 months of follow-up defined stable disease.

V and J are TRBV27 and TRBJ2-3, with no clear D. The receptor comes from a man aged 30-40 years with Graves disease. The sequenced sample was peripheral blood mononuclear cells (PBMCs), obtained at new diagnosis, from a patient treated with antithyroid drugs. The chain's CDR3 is CASSLSVIGTDTQYF. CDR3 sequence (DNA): TGTGCCAGCAGCCTATCCGTTATCGGTACAGATACGCAGTATTTT.